A selection of T cell receptor beta chains follows, all from one sample in a study of T-cell reconstitution after alpha-beta-depleted transplantation in children. TCRdb processed the PCR reads anew with MiXCR; each CDR3 protein has one entry. The table records about 17,000 distinct CDR3 sequences, approximately 5.3% of them present only once. The material was PBMCs, obtained before TCRalphabeta/CD19-depleted stem cell transplant. The receptor set was obtained from a boy younger than 18 with acute lymphoblastic leukemia, due to receive a stem cell transplant. Both conserved end residues are part of each CDR3. The D gene is left open where the match is weak. The size of a clone is reported for some rows only, either as once, few or many, or as a class for expanded clones.

V gene	D gene	J gene	clone size	CDR3 protein	CDR3 DNA
TRBV20-1	-	TRBJ2-1	many	CSARGVSYNEQFF	TGCAGTGCTAGAGGGGTTAGCTACAATGAGCAGTTCTTC
TRBV7-9	-	TRBJ1-5	many	CASSFEGIGSPQHF	TGTGCCAGCAGCTTTGAAGGGATAGGGAGCCCCCAGCATTTT
TRBV5-1	-	TRBJ2-7	many	CASRKQGTVGDYEQYF	TGCGCCAGTCGAAAACAGGGAACGGTCGGGGATTACGAGCAGTACTTC
TRBV18	-	TRBJ2-4	many	CASSPSETIAKNIQYF	TGTGCCAGCTCACCATCCGAAACTATAGCCAAAAACATTCAGTACTTC
TRBV7-2	-	TRBJ1-2	many	CASSFQTYGYTF	TGTGCCAGCAGCTTCCAGACCTATGGCTACACCTTC
TRBV9	-	TRBJ2-7	many	CASSETDAYEQYF	TGTGCCAGTAGCGAGACGGACGCCTACGAGCAGTACTTC
TRBV6-1	TRBD1	TRBJ2-7	many	CASSRDRVYEQYF	TGTGCCAGCAGCCGGGACAGGGTCTACGAGCAGTACTTC
TRBV3-1	-	TRBJ2-1	-	CASSQQVPSYNEQFF	TGTGCCAGCAGCCAGCAGGTCCCTAGCTACAATGAGCAGTTCTTC
TRBV15	TRBD2	TRBJ2-3	many	CATSGGGRAKDTQYF	TGTGCCACCAGCGGGGGCGGGAGGGCCAAAGATACGCAGTATTTT
TRBV12-3/TRBV12-4	TRBD2	TRBJ2-2	medium-sized	CASSPHSGRDYTGELFF	TGTGCCAGCAGTCCCCACAGCGGGAGGGACTATACCGGGGAGCTGTTTTTT
TRBV9	TRBD1	TRBJ2-1	many	CASSVATGGVYNEQFF	TGTGCCAGCAGCGTAGCTACAGGGGGCGTCTACAATGAGCAGTTCTTC
TRBV12-3/TRBV12-4	-	TRBJ2-7	many	CASSLGTVEQYF	TGTGCCAGCAGTTTGGGGACGGTCGAGCAGTACTTC
TRBV12-3/TRBV12-4	-	TRBJ1-6	many	CASSLAGGPLHF	TGTGCCAGCAGTCTAGCCGGAGGGCCCCTCCACTTT
TRBV27	-	TRBJ1-5	many	CASSGGGFGNQPQHF	TGTGCCAGCAGTGGGGGGGGCTTCGGCAATCAGCCCCAGCATTTT
TRBV7-2	-	TRBJ2-7	medium-sized	CASSLVISGAPTYEQYF	TGTGCCAGCAGCTTAGTGATTAGCGGCGCACCAACCTACGAGCAGTACTTC
TRBV5-5	-	TRBJ2-2	-	CASSRGLRTWELFF	TGTGCCAGCAGCCGGGGACTCAGAACCTGGGAGCTGTTTTTT
TRBV18	-	TRBJ1-2	many	CASSPSGGTEGYTF	TGTGCCAGCTCACCATCTGGGGGAACGGAGGGCTACACCTTC
TRBV2	-	TRBJ1-6	-	CAISCGNSPLHF	TGTGCCATCAGCTGTGGTAATTCACCCCTCCACTTT
TRBV7-9	-	TRBJ1-5	many	CASSLVGGDRPNQPQHF	TGTGCCAGCAGCTTAGTCGGAGGAGACAGACCCAATCAGCCCCAGCATTTT
TRBV28	TRBD2	TRBJ2-3	many	CASSETSGGKDTQYF	TGTGCCAGCAGTGAGACTAGCGGGGGTAAAGATACGCAGTATTTT
TRBV2	TRBD1	TRBJ2-3	many	CASRLMDRSTDTQYF	TGTGCCAGCAGGCTGATGGACAGGAGCACAGATACGCAGTATTTT
TRBV4-1	-	TRBJ2-2	many	CASSQVDRPTGELFF	TGCGCCAGCAGCCAAGTTGACAGGCCAACCGGGGAGCTGTTTTTT
TRBV12-3/TRBV12-4	-	TRBJ2-5	medium-sized	CASRASGHQETQYF	TGTGCCAGCAGAGCTTCGGGACACCAAGAGACCCAGTACTTC
TRBV6-6	-	TRBJ2-3	few	CASSRATDTQYF	TGTGCCAGCAGCCGAGCGACAGATACGCAGTATTTT
TRBV6-5	-	TRBJ1-1	medium-sized	CASRSGFVGAFF	TGTGCCAGCAGATCGGGTTTTGTGGGCGCTTTCTTT
TRBV9	TRBD2	TRBJ2-7	many	CASSVGTSGEYEQYF	TGTGCCAGCAGCGTCGGGACTAGCGGGGAGTACGAGCAGTACTTC
TRBV30	-	TRBJ2-3	many	CAWATAFTDTQYF	TGTGCCTGGGCGACAGCCTTCACAGATACGCAGTATTTT
TRBV28	-	TRBJ1-1	many	CASSLGRENTEAFF	TGTGCCAGCAGTTTAGGGCGGGAAAACACTGAAGCTTTCTTT
TRBV6-5	-	TRBJ2-2	many	CASSYSHRYTGELFF	TGTGCCAGCAGTTATAGTCACCGATACACCGGGGAGCTGTTTTTT
TRBV2	-	TRBJ1-4	many	CASSGSRKLTNEKLFF	TGTGCCAGCAGCGGGTCGAGAAAACTAACTAATGAAAAACTGTTTTTT
TRBV6-5	-	TRBJ2-7	many	CASSYSSRGLSYEQYF	TGTGCCAGCAGTTACTCTTCCCGGGGCCTTTCCTACGAGCAGTACTTC
TRBV12-3/TRBV12-4	-	TRBJ2-3	many	CASSLTGLGNTDTQYF	TGTGCCAGCAGTTTAACAGGGTTAGGGAACACAGATACGCAGTATTTT
TRBV3-1	-	TRBJ2-2	-	CASSQHAPGTHTGELFF	TGTGCCTCCAGCCAACATGCCCCAGGGACACACACCGGGGAGCTGTTTTTT
TRBV7-2	-	TRBJ2-7	many	CASSPGVRSSYEQYF	TGTGCCAGCAGCCCCGGGGTCCGGAGCTCCTACGAGCAGTACTTC
TRBV20-1	TRBD2	TRBJ2-3	many	CSARRTSGSTDTQYF	TGCAGTGCTAGACGGACTAGCGGGTCCACAGATACGCAGTATTTT
TRBV19	TRBD1	TRBJ2-5	many	CASSVGTGLKETQYF	TGTGCCAGTAGTGTTGGGACAGGGTTAAAAGAGACCCAGTACTTC
TRBV7-9	-	TRBJ2-7	many	CASSLAPYEQYF	TGTGCCAGCAGCTTAGCCCCCTACGAGCAGTACTTC
TRBV3-1	-	TRBJ2-7	many	CASSQAGNPYEQYF	TGTGCCAGCAGCCAAGCAGGGAATCCCTACGAGCAGTACTTC
TRBV19	TRBD1	TRBJ2-2	many	CASSRGMGRGQSGELFF	TGTGCCAGTAGTAGAGGGATGGGCAGGGGGCAATCCGGGGAGCTGTTTTTT
TRBV12-3/TRBV12-4	-	TRBJ2-1	many	CASSPATTGMVPLGGDEQFF	TGTGCCAGCAGTCCTGCCACGACAGGGATGGTTCCCCTGGGGGGGGATGAGCAGTTCTTC
TRBV4-2	-	TRBJ2-7	many	CASSQDEETLYEQYF	TGTGCCAGCAGCCAAGATGAGGAGACTCTATACGAGCAGTACTTC
TRBV7-2	-	TRBJ1-1	many	CASSSRTPMNTEAFF	TGTGCCAGCAGCTCACGGACACCGATGAACACTGAAGCTTTCTTT
TRBV2	-	TRBJ1-2	many	CASSDLGGEVVYGYTF	TGTGCCAGCAGTGATTTGGGAGGGGAGGTTGTCTATGGCTACACCTTC
TRBV11-2	-	TRBJ1-2	medium-sized	CASSLGGTPLDSGYTF	TGTGCCAGCAGCTTAGGTGGGACACCACTGGATTCAGGCTACACCTTC
TRBV18	-	TRBJ1-1	few	CASSPLEGIMNTEAFF	TGTGCCAGCTCCCCCCTCGAGGGGATCATGAACACTGAAGCTTTCTTT
TRBV12-3/TRBV12-4	-	TRBJ1-1	many	CASTLGPIKNTEAFF	TGTGCCAGCACCCTGGGACCTATTAAGAACACTGAAGCTTTCTTT
TRBV11-2	-	TRBJ1-3	many	CASSLEGSTSSGNTIYF	TGTGCCAGCAGCTTAGAGGGCAGCACCTCCTCTGGAAACACCATATATTTT
TRBV12-3/TRBV12-4	-	TRBJ1-4	many	CASSTGSRGEKLFF	TGTGCCAGCAGTACAGGGTCGCGGGGTGAAAAACTGTTTTTT
TRBV28	-	TRBJ2-1	many	CASSLGDNEQFF	TGTGCCAGCAGTTTGGGGGACAATGAGCAGTTCTTC
TRBV5-1	-	TRBJ2-5	-	CASSVTGKETQYF	TGCGCCAGCAGCGTTACAGGAAAAGAGACCCAGTACTTC
TRBV6-2/TRBV6-3	TRBD2	TRBJ2-1	many	CASSERGPYNEQFF	TGTGCCAGCAGTGAGCGGGGACCCTACAATGAGCAGTTCTTC
TRBV27	-	TRBJ1-5	many	CASSLSSQSNQPQHF	TGTGCCAGCAGTTTATCATCACAAAGCAATCAGCCCCAGCATTTT
TRBV12-3/TRBV12-4	-	TRBJ1-4	medium-sized	CASRRGALEKLFF	TGTGCCAGCAGGAGGGGGGCCTTAGAAAAACTGTTTTTT
TRBV19	TRBD2	TRBJ2-2	many	CASSSTTSGGTGELFF	TGTGCCAGTAGTTCGACGACTAGCGGGGGCACCGGGGAGCTGTTTTTT
TRBV7-2	-	TRBJ1-1	many	CASSSQGTTEAFF	TGTGCCAGCAGCTCCCAGGGGACAACTGAAGCTTTCTTT
TRBV12-3/TRBV12-4	-	TRBJ2-2	many	CASSLWNLVGTGELFF	TGTGCCAGCAGTTTGTGGAACCTAGTAGGTACCGGGGAGCTGTTTTTT
TRBV28	-	TRBJ2-7	few	CASYGGPHSYEQYF	TGTGCCAGCTACGGGGGGCCCCACTCCTACGAGCAGTACTTC
TRBV6-2/TRBV6-3	-	TRBJ1-1	many	CASTFTDRTEAFF	TGTGCCAGCACCTTTACCGATCGGACTGAAGCTTTCTTT
TRBV28	-	TRBJ2-1	many	CASSPSGASPNEQFF	TGTGCCAGCAGTCCCTCCGGGGCTAGTCCGAATGAGCAGTTCTTC
TRBV3-2	-	TRBJ2-1	many	CASSRGDYYNEQFF	TGTGCCAGCAGCCGCGGAGACTACTACAATGAGCAGTTCTTC